This T cell receptor beta chain was obtained from a study of PD-L1 blockade in urothelial cancer. Study-level background: The year 2014 saw patients start atezolizumab, 1,200 mg intravenously every 3 weeks. Blood was subjected to analysis at 3 weeks (second dose) and 6 weeks following treatment start.

Clones were sequenced by immunoSEQ multiplex PCR, and TCRdb holds only the in-frame ones, with some missing. The sample records roughly 49,000 clones, 87% being singletons. This sequence originates from a man in his fifties or sixties with urothelial cancer. Sample: PBMCs, taken around atezolizumab (anti-PD-L1) treatment.

The CDR3 loop is CASSLAGTGNNEQFF. As DNA, the CDR3 is TGTGCCAGCAGCTTAGCCGGGACAGGGAACAATGAGCAGTTCTTC. This rearrangement joins TRBV11-3 to TRBJ2-1, with 9 bases aligning to TRBD1. This CDR3 spans 15 amino acids. The germline V gene encodes CDR1 SGHNT and CDR2 YENEEA. V lost 1 base, J lost 5 bases, and 3 bases stayed unmatched.